These T cell receptor beta chains were read from a single sample in a study of blood T cell repertoires in COVID-19. Assay used: immunoSEQ multiplex PCR; TCRdb lists only in-frame clones, some missing. Of roughly 280,000 clones listed, 87% are singletons. The sample comprised peripheral blood. These receptors originate from a woman between 50 and 59 years old who had recovered from COVID-19. CDR3s include the opening cysteine and the closing phenylalanine or tryptophan. Fields, in order: J gene, D gene, V gene, clone size, CDR3 protein, CDR3 DNA. The D gene is left open where the match is weak. Some rows have no size entry. The others give once, few or many, or a class for an expanded clone.

>TRBJ2-7|TRBD2|TRBV19|-
CASTSGRNHEQYF
TGTGCCAGTACTAGCGGGAGGAATCACGAGCAGTACTTC
>TRBJ1-1|-|TRBV28|-
CASSEGVNTEAFF
TGTGCCAGCAGCGAAGGGGTGAACACTGAAGCTTTCTTT
>TRBJ2-3|-|TRBV15|-
CATSSGQRGYLSTDTQYF
TGTGCCACCAGCAGTGGACAGAGAGGATATCTTAGCACAGATACGCAGTATTTT
>TRBJ1-3|-|TRBV2|-
CASSAFSGNTIYF
TGTGCCAGCAGTGCCTTCTCTGGAAACACCATATATTTT
>TRBJ1-1|-|TRBV4-1|once
CASRGILLNTEAFF
TGCGCCAGCCGAGGGATTTTACTGAACACTGAAGCTTTCTTT
>TRBJ1-1|TRBD1|TRBV5-8|-
CASSLHRGLEAFF
TGTGCCAGCAGCTTACACAGGGGGCTAGAAGCTTTCTTT
>TRBJ2-7|-|TRBV30|-
CAWSGQGGEQYF
TGTGCCTGGAGTGGGCAGGGAGGCGAGCAGTACTTC
>TRBJ1-6|-|TRBV10-3|-
CATKLTGQNSPLHF
TGTGCCACCAAACTCACAGGGCAGAATTCACCCCTCCACTTT
>TRBJ2-2|-|TRBV27|-
CASSHRDTNTGELFF
TGTGCCAGCAGTCACCGGGATACAAACACCGGGGAGCTGTTTTTT
>TRBJ1-2|TRBD1|TRBV6-5|once
CASRQGAGGYTF
TGTGCCAGCAGGCAGGGGGCTGGGGGCTACACCTTC
>TRBJ1-1|-|TRBV11-2|-
CASSLGWRPNTEAFF
TGTGCCAGCAGCTTAGGATGGCGGCCGAACACTGAAGCTTTCTTT
>TRBJ2-5|TRBD2|TRBV4-3|-
CASSQPQGTAGGPQETQYF
TGCGCCAGCAGCCAACCCCAGGGGACAGCGGGAGGGCCCCAAGAGACCCAGTACTTC
>TRBJ2-1|TRBD2|TRBV6-5|-
CASSYVPAGGWGEQFF
TGTGCCAGCAGTTACGTTCCAGCGGGGGGCTGGGGTGAGCAGTTCTTC
>TRBJ2-5|TRBD1|TRBV30|-
CAWSVGGRKETQYF
TGTGCCTGGAGTGTAGGGGGCAGAAAAGAGACCCAGTACTTC
>TRBJ1-1|TRBD1|TRBV5-4|-
CASSFKTGENTEAFF
TGTGCCAGCAGCTTTAAAACAGGGGAGAATACTGAAGCTTTCTTT
>TRBJ2-1|-|TRBV6-5|-
CASSFAGPVGEQFF
TGTGCCAGCAGTTTTGCGGGGCCTGTCGGTGAGCAGTTCTTC
>TRBJ1-2|-|TRBV6-5|-
CASSYTGHYGYTF
TGTGCCAGCAGTTATACAGGGCACTATGGCTACACCTTC
>TRBJ1-5|-|TRBV19|-
CASSIGGGAHQPQHF
TGTGCCAGTAGTATAGGAGGGGGGGCCCATCAGCCCCAGCATTTT
>TRBJ2-1|TRBD2|TRBV5-6|-
CASSLALAGTYNEQFF
TGTGCCAGCAGCTTGGCACTAGCGGGAACATACAATGAGCAGTTCTTC
>TRBJ1-2|-|TRBV27|many
CASSFRGGNSGYTF
TGTGCCAGCAGTTTTAGAGGGGGAAACTCTGGCTACACCTTC
>TRBJ2-1|TRBD2|TRBV14|-
CASSQAGGAGNEQFF
TGTGCCAGCAGCCAAGCCGGGGGGGCCGGCAATGAGCAGTTCTTC
>TRBJ1-2|TRBD1|TRBV14|once
CASSRDRGHGYTF
TGTGCCAGCAGCCGGGACAGGGGACATGGCTACACCTTC
>TRBJ2-7|TRBD1|TRBV6-6|-
CASSAPGQGFYEQYF
TGTGCCAGCAGCGCCCCGGGACAGGGGTTTTACGAGCAGTACTTC
>TRBJ1-2|TRBD1|TRBV28|-
CASRKGQGYGYTF
TGTGCCAGCAGGAAAGGACAGGGCTATGGCTACACCTTC
>TRBJ2-4|-|TRBV29-1|-
CSVGGELGNIQYF
TGCAGCGTTGGTGGGGAGTTGGGAAACATTCAGTACTTC
>TRBJ1-5|-|TRBV19|-
CASMQGWPNQPQHF
TGTGCCAGTATGCAGGGATGGCCTAATCAGCCCCAGCATTTT
>TRBJ1-4|-|TRBV12-5|-
CASGLGKGVFGEKLFF
TGTGCTAGTGGTTTGGGGAAAGGGGTGTTTGGTGAAAAACTGTTTTTT
>TRBJ2-5|-|TRBV7-3|-
CASSPLGQGSQETQYF
TGTGCCAGCAGTCCTTTGGGGCAGGGAAGCCAAGAGACCCAGTACTTC